The 26 T cell receptor beta chains below all came from one sample that was sequenced in a study of shared clonotypes between healthy human individuals. This table comes from immunoSEQ multiplex PCR, and its TCRdb copy is limited to in-frame clones, with some not included. The profile covers over a million clones, with 95% to 97% appearing a single time and more than 0.9% taken by the ten largest. Sequenced material: naive CD4+ T cells sorted from blood. Subset described: CD45RA+ positively selected. The origin of the receptors is a young man in good health.

The CDR3 nucleotides read TGCGCCAGCAGCCAAGAGGGCTGGGCGGGCAATGAGCAGTTCTTC. Translating it yields CASSQEGWAGNEQFF. The J gene is TRBJ2-1, the V gene TRBV4-3; tentative D call: TRBD2 (5 bases). The length of the CDR3 is 15 residues. Trimming left V 0 bases short and J 6 bases short, with 12 bases between. Germline CDR1 LGHNA, CDR2 YSLEER.

The genes are TRBV18 and TRBJ2-6; 7 nucleotides agree with TRBD1. J was trimmed by 3 bases and V by 2 bases; bases with no gene match: 4. CDR3 length: 16 residues. CDR1 is KGHSH, CDR2 LQKENI, per germline. The DNA of the CDR3 is TGTGCCAGCTCACCATACGACAGGGTTGGGGCCAACGTCCTGACTTTC. Translated: CASSPYDRVGANVLTF.

This chain links TRBV23-1 with TRBJ2-5; no firm D call. TRBV23-1 falls under the ORF class, with uncertain function. CDR3 length: 12 residues. Trimming removed 8 bases at V and 1 base at J, with 8 bases between. The CDR3: CASPPIQETQYF. The CDR3 DNA reads TGCGCCAGCCCCCCCATCCAAGAGACCCAGTACTTC.

The chain links TRBV7-8 to TRBJ2-7; 8 bases are a match to TRBD1. Germline CDR1 SGHVS, CDR2 FQNEAQ. The CDR3 contains 15 residues. Losses at the gene ends were 7 bases for V and 2 bases for J; bases not matched to a gene: 10. In DNA, the CDR3 is TGTGCCAGCAACAGGGGGATAAATCTCCCCTACGAGCAGTACTTC. It specifies CASNRGINLPYEQYF.

This chain links TRBV2 with TRBJ2-1; 7 nucleotides agree with TRBD1. With V trimmed by 5 bases and J by 9 bases, 1 base remained unmatched. This CDR3 is built from 11 residues. From germline, CDR1 is SNHLY and CDR2 FYNNEI. The CDR3 DNA is TGTGCCAGCAGTCAGGGGGTTGAGCAGTTCTTC. Encoded protein: CASSQGVEQFF.

The chain carries TRBV29-1 and TRBJ2-7; D is undetermined. The CDR3 has 11 amino acids. Trimming left V 7 bases short and J 4 bases short, with 11 bases between. Germline V lookup: CDR1 SQVTM, CDR2 ANQGSEA. The DNA of the CDR3 is TGCAGCGCCCAGAGTCTTTACGAGCAGTACTTC. Protein product: CSAQSLYEQYF.

The chain links TRBV7-6 to TRBJ2-3; D unclear. Trimming removed 2 bases at V and 1 base at J, with 7 bases between. The CDR3 has 14 residues. Germline-derived CDR1 and CDR2 are SGHVS and FNYEAQ. Written as DNA, the CDR3 is TGTGCCAGCAGCTTAATGACCGGCACAGATACGCAGTATTTT. Its translation: CASSLMTGTDTQYF.

Only one count was recorded for this clone. The chain recombines TRBV6-5 with TRBJ2-7, with D unresolved. This CDR3 spans 12 amino acids. Germline loops: CDR1 MNHEY, CDR2 SVGAGI. Trimming left V 5 bases short and J 4 bases short, with 9 bases between. The CDR3 sequence: CASSPSSYEQYF. The CDR3 DNA reads as TGTGCCAGCAGTCCGTCTAGTTACGAGCAGTACTTC.

CDR3 in amino acids: CAISESTGDTEAFF. Here the CDR3 DNA reads TGTGCCATCAGTGAGTCAACAGGGGACACTGAAGCTTTCTTT. The rearrangement uses TRBV10-3 and TRBJ1-1; 7 nucleotides line up with TRBD1. V lost 0 bases and J lost 3; bases outside the gene matches: 1. Germline lookup yields CDR1 ENHRY and CDR2 SYGVKD. The CDR3 extends over 14 amino acids.

This chain links TRBV6-5 with TRBJ2-7; TRBD1 matches 8 bases. This CDR3 comprises 15 residues. With V trimmed by 1 base and J by 3 bases, 5 bases remained unmatched. Germline V gene sequence: CDR1 MNHEY, CDR2 SVGAGI. The CDR3 here is CASSYWTGSVYEQYF. CDR3 nucleotides: TGTGCCAGCAGTTACTGGACAGGGTCAGTCTACGAGCAGTACTTC.

The chain couples TRBV4-3 to TRBJ1-1; a weak D match, TRBD1 (5 bases). Germline V gene data show CDR1 as LGHNA and CDR2 as YSLEER. There are 16 residues in the CDR3. Trimming took 1 base from V and 7 from J, leaving 19 bases between them. The CDR3 DNA reads TGCGCCAGCAGCCAAGGGAGCCAGATGGGGCCCAGTGAAGCTTTCTTT. This codes for CASSQGSQMGPSEAFF.

The chain recombines TRBV28 with TRBJ1-1; D unresolved. Germline V lookup: CDR1 MDHEN, CDR2 SYDVKM. V was pared by 6 bases and J by 1 base, with 9 bases between. This CDR3 spans 13 amino acids. The CDR3 bases are TGTGCCAGCAGGAGAGAAGAGAACACTGAAGCTTTCTTT. Translating it yields CASRREENTEAFF. Combining the CDR3 with reference TRBV28 and TRBJ1-1 gives the whole variable domain DVKVTQSSRYLVKRTGEKVFLECVQDMDHENMFWYRQDPGLGLRLIYFSYDVKMKEKGDIPEGYSVSREKKERFSLILESASTNQTSMYLCASRREENTEAFFGQGTRLTVV.

The rearrangement joins TRBV28 to TRBJ2-7; 7 bases line up with TRBD1. The CDR3 consists of 16 residues. CDR1 is MDHEN, CDR2 SYDVKM, per germline. Trimming removed 6 bases from V and 3 bases from J; junction bases left unmatched: 14. CDR3 nucleotides: TGTGCCAGCAGCTTAATCCTTCGGACAGGTGACTACGAGCAGTACTTC. It specifies CASSLILRTGDYEQYF. The full variable domain, with the rest looked up from reference TRBV28 and TRBJ2-7, is DVKVTQSSRYLVKRTGEKVFLECVQDMDHENMFWYRQDPGLGLRLIYFSYDVKMKEKGDIPEGYSVSREKKERFSLILESASTNQTSMYLCASSLILRTGDYEQYFGPGTRLTVT.

Remarks on this clone: Within the sample, other DNA sequences also encode this same CDR3. The chain has TRBV5-5 and TRBJ2-3; D is perhaps TRBD2 (6 bases). Germline CDR1 SGHKS, CDR2 YYEKEE (reference sequence). Trimming cost V 5 bases and J 4 bases, with 11 bases left between them. This CDR3 has 13 residues. CDR3 loop: CASSLGGADTQYF. CDR3 nucleotides: TGTGCCAGCAGTCTGGGGGGAGCAGATACGCAGTATTTT.

The rearrangement uses TRBV2 and TRBJ1-2, with D possibly matching TRBD1 (5 bases). This CDR3 is 14 amino acids long. Germline V gives CDR1 SNHLY, CDR2 FYNNEI. V was clipped by 11 bases and J by 9 bases, with 25 bases between them. CDR3 nucleotide sequence: TGTGCCGGTGTTAATTATAGGGGACGCCAGAGCTACACCTTC. It codes for CAGVNYRGRQSYTF. Based on the CDR3 plus reference TRBV2 and TRBJ1-2, the full variable domain is EPEVTQTPSHQVTQMGQEVILRCVPISNHLYFYWYRQILGQKVEFLVSFYNNEISEKSEIFDDQFSVERPDGSNFTLKIRSTKLEDSAMYFCAGVNYRGRQSYTFGSGTRLTVV.

As for this clone: Other nucleotide sequences from this sample produce the same CDR3. The rearrangement uses TRBV7-2 and TRBJ2-1, with D hard to call. V shed 1 base and J shed 1 base, with 8 bases lying between them. The CDR3 loop spans 15 amino acids. Germline lookup yields CDR1 SGHTA and CDR2 FQGNSA. The CDR3 loop reads CASSLGPLSYNEQFF. The CDR3 nucleotides are TGTGCCAGCAGCTTAGGGCCACTTTCCTACAATGAGCAGTTCTTC.

The V gene is TRBV5-5, the J gene TRBJ2-3; D is perhaps TRBD2 (5 bases). Trimming took 2 bases from V and 0 from J, leaving 13 bases between them. CDR1 and CDR2 (germline): SGHKS, YYEKEE (reference sequence). This CDR3 comprises 16 residues. The CDR3 DNA is TGTGCCAGCAGCTTAACCCTCAGGACTAGCACAGATACGCAGTATTTT. Amino acids: CASSLTLRTSTDTQYF.

This clone occurred once. The chain couples TRBV7-6 to TRBJ2-3; D remains unclear. The CDR3 is 14 amino acids. Germline V lookup: CDR1 SGHVS, CDR2 FNYEAQ. The V and J ends lost 8 bases and 0 bases respectively, with 12 bases between them. The chain's CDR3 is CASSVFLSTDTQYF. CDR3 DNA: TGTGCCAGCTCCGTCTTCCTCAGCACAGATACGCAGTATTTT.

Here the CDR3 DNA reads TGTGCCAGCAGCTTGGCCCAGGACTACGAGCAGTACTTC. Its translation: CASSLAQDYEQYF. The V call is TRBV5-5, the J call TRBJ2-7; D remains unclear. Germline V gene sequence: CDR1 SGHKS, CDR2 YYEKEE (reference sequence). V was cut by 0 bases and J by 3 bases, with 7 bases left in between. The CDR3 is 13 residues long. The full variable domain, rest sourced from reference TRBV5-5 and TRBJ2-7, is DAGVTQSPTHLIKTRGQQVTLRCSPISGHKSVSWYQQVLGQGPQFIFQYYEKEERGRGNFPDRFSARQFPNYSSELNVNALLLGDSALYLCASSLAQDYEQYFGPGTRLTVT.

CDR3 nucleotide sequence: TGTGCCAGCAGCTTAGGCCGACTAGCGGGAGTCTACGAGCAGTACTTC. It encodes CASSLGRLAGVYEQYF. The V gene is TRBV7-2, the J gene TRBJ2-7, with 12 positions matching TRBD2. Germline V gene data show CDR1 as SGHTA and CDR2 as FQGNSA. With V trimmed by 1 base and J by 3 bases, 4 bases remained unmatched. The CDR3 is 16 amino acids.

Of note for this clone: The identical CDR3 is also encoded by other nucleotide sequences in the sample. The J gene is TRBJ2-1, the V gene TRBV5-1; 9 bases are a match to TRBD2. This CDR3 is 15 amino acids long. V shed 0 bases and J 6 bases; nucleotides not matched to a gene: 4. Germline CDR1 SGHRS, CDR2 YFSETQ. The CDR3 reads CASSLGLAGTNEQFF. In DNA, the CDR3 is TGCGCCAGCAGCTTGGGCCTAGCGGGAACCAATGAGCAGTTCTTC. Together with reference TRBV5-1 and TRBJ2-1, the CDR3 gives the full variable domain: KAGVTQTPRYLIKTRGQQVTLSCSPISGHRSVSWYQQTPGQGLQFLFEYFSETQRNKGNFPGRFSGRQFSNSRSEMNVSTLELGDSALYLCASSLGLAGTNEQFFGPGTRLTVL.

With respect to this clone: This specimen includes other DNA sequences encoding the same CDR3. The chain recombines TRBV13 with TRBJ2-3; D uncertain. Germline loops: CDR1 PRHDT, CDR2 FYEKMQ (reference sequence). V gave up 0 bases and J gave up 1 base, with 2 bases separating them. The CDR3 spans 13 residues. CDR3 sequence (DNA): TGTGCCAGCAGCTTAGGAGGCACAGATACGCAGTATTTT. This encodes CASSLGGTDTQYF.

This chain links TRBV5-1 with TRBJ2-5; 12 bases align to TRBD2. The J call could be wrong; TRBJ2-7 is a better fit for the DNA end. CDR1 is SGHRS, CDR2 YFSETQ, per germline. The CDR3 loop spans 16 amino acids. The CDR3 reads CASSLPLAGGRGEQYF. CDR3 sequence (DNA): TGCGCCAGCAGCCTCCCCCTAGCGGGAGGGCGCGGCGAGCAGTACTTC.

CDR3 nucleotides: TGTGCCAGCAGATGGGGAGGGTCCTACGAGCAGTACTTC. The encoded protein is CASRWGGSYEQYF. The rearrangement links TRBV28 to TRBJ2-7; TRBD2 aligns across 7 bases. The CDR3 covers 13 residues. Germline trimming cut 6 bases from V and 1 base from J; bases unmatched to any gene: 3. CDR1 and CDR2 from the germline V gene are MDHEN and SYDVKM.

This chain connects TRBV5-1 to TRBJ2-7, with TRBD1 matching 9 bases. V dropped 4 bases and J dropped 5; count of bases not matched to a gene: 7. This CDR3 region has 14 residues. Germline V gene data show CDR1 as SGHRS and CDR2 as YFSETQ. This CDR3 is CASSGGQGIDEQYF. The CDR3 nucleotides read TGCGCCAGCAGCGGGGGACAGGGTATAGACGAGCAGTACTTC.

The J gene is TRBJ2-5, the V gene TRBV7-6; 16 bases match TRBD2. Germline CDR1 reads SGHVS; CDR2 reads FNYEAQ. After removal of 5 bases from V and 4 bases from J, the junction contained 10 bases not matched to a gene. This CDR3 has 18 amino acids. This CDR3 is CASSHGTSGRAIRETQYF. The CDR3 DNA reads TGTGCCAGCAGCCACGGGACTAGCGGGAGGGCCATTCGAGAGACCCAGTACTTC.